This is a list of T cell receptor beta chains from one sample in a study of blood T cell repertoires in COVID-19. Assay: immunoSEQ multiplex PCR; the TCRdb copy retains only in-frame clones and omits some. The sample yields 52,000 or so clones, roughly 91% seen once. The sequenced material came from peripheral blood. These receptors were taken from a human donor in a cohort sampled during active COVID-19. Each CDR3 is given with its conserved first and last residue. The D gene is left open where the match is weak. Size values are once, few and many counts, or a class for expanded clones, and some rows have none.

clone size: -
V gene: TRBV28
D gene: TRBD1
CDR3 protein: CASRHGQGALYEQYF

clone size: -
V gene: TRBV3-1/TRBV3-2
D gene: TRBD2
CDR3 protein: CASSQASGDTQYF

clone size: -
V gene: TRBV28
D gene: TRBD2
CDR3 protein: CASSPPSGGGGDEQFF

clone size: -
V gene: TRBV18
D gene: -
CDR3 protein: CASTITGNTGELFF

clone size: -
V gene: TRBV7-8
D gene: TRBD1
CDR3 protein: CASSPRGQLNQPQHF

clone size: -
V gene: TRBV6-5
D gene: TRBD2
CDR3 protein: CASSYSSSGGSTQYF

clone size: -
V gene: TRBV2
D gene: TRBD1
CDR3 protein: CASSDPLSTGGAEAFF

clone size: -
V gene: TRBV11-2
D gene: -
CDR3 protein: CASSSGTPFYNEQFF

clone size: -
V gene: TRBV3-1/TRBV3-2
D gene: TRBD1
CDR3 protein: CASSRGQGEGELFF

clone size: -
V gene: TRBV7-2
D gene: -
CDR3 protein: CASTKGGTGANVLTF

clone size: -
V gene: TRBV24-1
D gene: TRBD1
CDR3 protein: CATSDPGQGSYEQYF

clone size: -
V gene: TRBV2
D gene: TRBD2
CDR3 protein: CASRSGGLQETQYF

clone size: -
V gene: TRBV24-1
D gene: TRBD2
CDR3 protein: CATSRKGSGGNEQFF

clone size: -
V gene: TRBV6-6
D gene: -
CDR3 protein: CASRNPRNTEAFF

clone size: once
V gene: TRBV5-1
D gene: TRBD2
CDR3 protein: CASSLRLAGTYEQYF

clone size: -
V gene: TRBV24-1
D gene: -
CDR3 protein: CATSDELFTEAFF

clone size: -
V gene: TRBV11-2
D gene: -
CDR3 protein: CASSFLSSYGELFF

clone size: -
V gene: TRBV27
D gene: -
CDR3 protein: CASSLFGGRRDRFYEQFF

clone size: -
V gene: TRBV5-1
D gene: TRBD2
CDR3 protein: CASSLTPGLDGETQYF

clone size: -
V gene: TRBV6-6
D gene: -
CDR3 protein: CASSFRGFEAFF

clone size: -
V gene: TRBV7-2
D gene: -
CDR3 protein: CASSLGRGGSYNEQFF

clone size: -
V gene: TRBV7-9
D gene: -
CDR3 protein: CASSLRPGTKEYF

clone size: few
V gene: TRBV19
D gene: -
CDR3 protein: CASSFTTDMNTEAFF

clone size: -
V gene: TRBV5-4
D gene: TRBD2
CDR3 protein: CASSRWTSETQYF

clone size: -
V gene: TRBV19
D gene: -
CDR3 protein: CASSREASRGYTF

clone size: -
V gene: TRBV7-2
D gene: -
CDR3 protein: CASSHSLEAFF

clone size: -
V gene: TRBV9
D gene: -
CDR3 protein: CASSVGGNTGELFF

clone size: -
V gene: TRBV5-1
D gene: TRBD2
CDR3 protein: CASSLAVAGGTTDTQYF

clone size: -
V gene: TRBV23-1
D gene: -
CDR3 protein: CASSQFGGGWEKLFF

clone size: -
V gene: TRBV18
D gene: TRBD2
CDR3 protein: CASSLVAGSTDTQYF

clone size: -
V gene: TRBV9
D gene: TRBD2
CDR3 protein: CASSVIPSGSSYNEQFF

clone size: -
V gene: TRBV3-1/TRBV3-2
D gene: -
CDR3 protein: CASSPRVETQYF

clone size: -
V gene: TRBV5-1
D gene: TRBD2
CDR3 protein: CASSLITSGKNEQFF

clone size: once
V gene: TRBV7-8
D gene: -
CDR3 protein: CASSLGGQANYGYTF

clone size: once
V gene: TRBV6-2/TRBV6-3
D gene: TRBD1
CDR3 protein: CASSYLTGTGAGSYEQYF

clone size: -
V gene: TRBV2
D gene: TRBD1
CDR3 protein: CASSGTGYTDEQFF

clone size: once
V gene: TRBV6-6
D gene: -
CDR3 protein: CASQGFSNEKLFF

clone size: -
V gene: TRBV24-1
D gene: TRBD1
CDR3 protein: CATSDSGQGALETQYF

clone size: -
V gene: TRBV7-9
D gene: -
CDR3 protein: CASSFPGETQYF

clone size: once
V gene: TRBV5-1
D gene: TRBD1
CDR3 protein: CASSSGQGPNTGELFF

clone size: -
V gene: TRBV28
D gene: -
CDR3 protein: CASTGVGRGDPFNEKLFF

clone size: -
V gene: TRBV25-1
D gene: TRBD1
CDR3 protein: CASSERTGVYGYTF

clone size: -
V gene: TRBV27
D gene: TRBD1
CDR3 protein: CASSRLGQGTDTQYF

clone size: -
V gene: TRBV7-8
D gene: TRBD2
CDR3 protein: CASSPGESGGSYEQYF

clone size: -
V gene: TRBV11-2
D gene: TRBD1
CDR3 protein: CASSPDRGLREQYF

clone size: -
V gene: TRBV19
D gene: TRBD1
CDR3 protein: CASTLTGARYGYTF

clone size: -
V gene: TRBV6-6
D gene: -
CDR3 protein: CASSQGPGYEQYF

clone size: -
V gene: TRBV27
D gene: -
CDR3 protein: CASSRTRASYEQYF

clone size: few
V gene: TRBV12-2
D gene: -
CDR3 protein: CASRRTFTSPLHF

clone size: -
V gene: TRBV28
D gene: TRBD1
CDR3 protein: CASTRGGTGASYEQYF

clone size: -
V gene: TRBV14
D gene: TRBD1
CDR3 protein: CASSQLGQGKSQAFF

clone size: -
V gene: TRBV7-9
D gene: TRBD1
CDR3 protein: CASSPGEGAADTQYF

clone size: -
V gene: TRBV7-3
D gene: -
CDR3 protein: CASSRQGRLRSTDTQYF

clone size: -
V gene: TRBV21-1
D gene: -
CDR3 protein: CASSRQVYNSPLHF

clone size: few
V gene: TRBV28
D gene: -
CDR3 protein: CASRGALDTQYF

clone size: -
V gene: TRBV2
D gene: TRBD1
CDR3 protein: CASSKQGAQGQPQHF